These T cell receptor beta chains were read from a single sample in a study of human versus mouse CDR3 diversity and MHC coevolution. Data came from immunoSEQ multiplex PCR; TCRdb stores just in-frame clones and leaves some out. Of fewer than 100,000 clones listed, roughly 93% are singletons. The sample comprised naive CD4+ T cells from blood. These receptors were collected from a person aged 30-70 years in good health. CDR3s include the opening cysteine and the closing phenylalanine or tryptophan. D genes are given only for firm matches. A clone size is listed for some rows: how often the clone was seen (once, few, many), or a class if it is expanded.

>TRBD1|TRBV7-8|TRBJ2-2|-|15
CASSETGGYTGELFF
TGTGCCAGCAGCGAGACAGGGGGTTACACCGGGGAGCTGTTTTTT
>-|TRBV6-5|TRBJ2-7|-|15
CASSYSTGSPYEQYF
TGTGCCAGCAGTTACTCCACGGGTTCCCCCTACGAGCAGTACTTC
>-|TRBV6-1|TRBJ2-7|few|15
CASSEGPRLGYEQYF
TGTGCCAGCAGTGAAGGTCCCCGCCTCGGGTACGAGCAGTACTTC
>-|TRBV10-1|TRBJ2-7|-|13
CASSEEGSYEQYF
TGCGCCAGCAGTGAAGAGGGCTCCTACGAGCAGTACTTC
>TRBD2|TRBV15|TRBJ2-3|-|14
CATSRGDGTDTQYF
TGTGCCACCTCCCGGGGGGATGGCACAGATACGCAGTATTTT
>-|TRBV6-6|TRBJ1-1|-|12
CASSYSQVEAFF
TGTGCCAGCAGTTACTCCCAGGTTGAAGCTTTCTTT
>TRBD1|TRBV7-9|TRBJ1-5|-|16
CASSQGPDRGNQPQHF
TGTGCCAGCAGCCAAGGACCGGACAGGGGCAATCAGCCCCAGCATTTT
>TRBD2|TRBV5-1|TRBJ2-5|-|14
CASGTSGGQETQYF
TGCGCCAGCGGGACTAGCGGGGGCCAAGAGACCCAGTACTTC
>-|TRBV7-2|TRBJ2-7|-|15
CASSLELPRMSEQYF
TGTGCCAGCAGCTTAGAGCTCCCCCGCATGAGCGAGCAGTACTTC
>-|TRBV15|TRBJ1-3|-|15
CATSRGAGDGNTIYF
TGTGCCACCAGCAGAGGGGCAGGTGATGGAAACACCATATATTTT
>-|TRBV11-1|TRBJ2-2|-|14
CASSRLSNTGELFF
TGTGCCAGCAGCCGACTGTCGAACACCGGGGAGCTGTTTTTT
>-|TRBV5-1|TRBJ2-7|-|13
CASSSGISYEQYF
TGCGCCAGCAGCTCGGGAATCTCCTACGAGCAGTACTTC
>-|TRBV18|TRBJ1-1|-|14
CASLLKQANTEAFF
TGTGCCAGCTTGTTGAAACAGGCGAACACTGAAGCTTTCTTT
>-|TRBV27|TRBJ2-3|once|13
CASSPLDTPTQYF
TGTGCCAGCAGTCCCTTGGACACCCCTACGCAGTATTTT
>-|TRBV19|TRBJ2-1|once|15
CASNGGSLSYNEQFF
TGTGCCAGTAACGGCGGCAGCCTCTCCTACAATGAGCAGTTCTTC
>-|TRBV5-1|TRBJ1-1|-|13
CASSPGKYTEAFF
TGCGCCAGCAGCCCGGGGAAGTACACTGAAGCTTTCTTT
>-|TRBV28|TRBJ2-5|-|14
CASSSSQGPETQYF
TGTGCCAGCAGTTCCTCCCAGGGGCCAGAGACCCAGTACTTC
>TRBD2|TRBV9|TRBJ2-3|-|15
CASSVERGSTDTQYF
TGTGCCAGCAGCGTAGAGCGGGGGAGCACAGATACGCAGTATTTT
>TRBD1|TRBV13|TRBJ1-1|-|14
CASSFRDSNTEAFF
TGTGCCAGCAGCTTCAGGGACAGTAACACTGAAGCTTTCTTT
>TRBD1|TRBV27|TRBJ1-1|-|13
CASRRDRVTEAFF
TGTGCCAGCAGACGGGACAGGGTAACTGAAGCTTTCTTT
>-|TRBV5-1|TRBJ1-1|-|15
CASSMGPGPEKSAFF
TGCGCCAGCAGCATGGGACCGGGTCCTGAAAAGTCAGCTTTCTTT
>TRBD1|TRBV6-5|TRBJ1-1|-|16
CASSYRSTGGRTEAFF
TGTGCCAGCAGTTACAGGTCGACAGGGGGACGTACTGAAGCTTTCTTT
>-|TRBV2|TRBJ1-2|once|13
CASSDQTGGGYTF
TGTGCCAGCAGTGATCAGACAGGTGGAGGCTACACCTTC
>TRBD2|TRBV27|TRBJ2-1|-|13
CANAGGPCNEQFF
TGTGCCAATGCGGGAGGGCCCTGTAATGAGCAGTTCTTC